Shown below are 16 T cell receptor beta chains from a single sample sequenced in a study of Ad26.COV2.S vaccination and SARS-CoV-2 variants. Treatment here: 19 received Ad26.COV2.S at low or high dose, single or two shots; several received placebo; per-sample allocation not given. Sample collection was performed on day 63 after the first vaccine or placebo injection. Here immunoSEQ multiplex PCR was the method, and the copy in TCRdb shows in-frame clones only, minus some. The sample yields roughly 330,000 clones, roughly 90% seen once. Sequenced material: peripheral blood, taken in a trial of Ad26.COV2.S vaccine versus placebo. Source of these receptors: a person aged 18 to 65 who received the Ad26.COV2.S COVID-19 vaccine or a placebo.

The chain uses TRBV29-1 and TRBJ1-1; maybe TRBD1 (5 bases). The CDR3 sequence is 13 residues long. V was cut by 7 bases and J by 1 base, with 13 bases left in between. Per the germline V gene, CDR1 is SQVTM and CDR2 is ANQGSEA. In DNA form, the CDR3 reads TGCAGCGCCGCTGTACAGGAGAACACTGAAGCTTTCTTT. This codes for CSAAVQENTEAFF.

This sequence joins TRBV18 and TRBJ1-1; D unclear. With 6 bases removed from V and 2 bases from J, the gap between germline ends came to 13 bases. Germline V gives CDR1 KGHSH, CDR2 LQKENI. CDR3 length equals 14 residues. CDR3 protein: CASSPLAFNTEAFF. In DNA form, the CDR3 reads TGTGCCAGCTCCCCCTTAGCATTTAACACTGAAGCTTTCTTT.

The chain recombines TRBV2 with TRBJ2-7; weak D call: TRBD2 (6 bases). Deletions cut 9 bases from V and 4 bases from J, with 25 bases between. CDR3 size: 16 residues. Germline assignment: CDR1 SNHLY and CDR2 FYNNEI. The CDR3 spells CARAWGPGLLNYEQYV. CDR3 nucleotide sequence: TGTGCCAGGGCCTGGGGTCCGGGACTCTTAAATTACGAGCAGTACGTC.

The CDR3 loop is CASSSGTDTDTQYF. The CDR3 DNA reads as TGTGCCAGCAGTTCCGGGACCGACACAGATACGCAGTATTTT. This chain connects TRBV6-6 to TRBJ2-3; D is tentatively TRBD1 or TRBD2 (5 bases each). Germline loops: CDR1 MNHNY, CDR2 SVGAGI (reference sequence). Trimming left V 4 bases short and J 2 bases short, with 10 bases between. This CDR3 region has 14 residues.

The V gene is TRBV7-3, the J gene TRBJ1-1; D call uncertain. CDR3 length: 13 amino acids. The V end lost 3 bases, the J end lost 6 bases, and 11 bases lay between the germline ends. CDR1 and CDR2 from the germline V gene are SGHTA and FQGTGA. The CDR3 sequence: CASSFSFPPEAFF. The CDR3 bases are TGTGCCAGCAGCTTTAGCTTCCCCCCTGAAGCTTTCTTT.

J is TRBJ2-5 and V is TRBV5-1; D perhaps matches TRBD2 (5 bases). Trimming pared 4 bases from V and 3 bases from J, leaving 10 bases between. This CDR3 contains 13 residues. Germline CDR1 reads SGHRS; CDR2 reads YFSETQ. CDR3 nucleotide sequence: TGCGCCAGCAGCCCGAGGCGGGAAGAGACCCAGTACTTC. Its translation: CASSPRREETQYF. The complete variable domain, with remaining parts taken from reference TRBV5-1 and TRBJ2-5, reads KAGVTQTPRYLIKTRGQQVTLSCSPISGHRSVSWYQQTPGQGLQFLFEYFSETQRNKGNFPGRFSGRQFSNSRSEMNVSTLELGDSALYLCASSPRREETQYFGPGTRLLVL.

The V gene is TRBV6-5, the J gene TRBJ1-2; 9 bases are shared with TRBD1. The germline gives CDR1 MNHEY, CDR2 SVGAGI. With 4 bases clipped from V and 7 bases from J, the junction kept 13 bases outside the gene matches. This CDR3 contains 16 residues. The CDR3 DNA is TGTGCCAGCAGTTCAGTGGGGCGGGACAGGGAATCTGGCTACACCTTC. It encodes CASSSVGRDRESGYTF.

A few counts support this clone. V gene TRBV9 combines with J gene TRBJ2-2; the D gene is possibly TRBD2 (6 bases). The V gene lost 4 bases and the J gene lost 6 bases, with 22 bases spanning the gap. The CDR3 consists of 17 residues. Germline loops: CDR1 SGDLS, CDR2 YYNGEE. The CDR3 protein is CASSPSPGLPGPGELFF. CDR3 coding DNA: TGTGCCAGCAGCCCATCACCGGGACTGCCTGGGCCCGGGGAGCTGTTTTTT.

The rearrangement joins TRBV19 to TRBJ1-5; D uncertain. The CDR3 sequence is 14 residues long. The V end was cut by 4 bases, the J end by 5 bases, with 12 bases between. Germline V lookup: CDR1 LNHDA, CDR2 SQIVND (reference sequence). CDR3 amino acids: CASSRWAAYQPQHF. In DNA form, the CDR3 reads TGTGCCAGTAGTAGGTGGGCAGCGTATCAGCCCCAGCATTTT. The full variable domain, its missing parts supplied by reference TRBV19 and TRBJ1-5, is DGGITQSPKYLFRKEGQNVTLSCEQNLNHDAMYWYRQDPGQGLRLIYYSQIVNDFQKGDIAEGYSVSREKKESFPLTVTSAQKNPTAFYLCASSRWAAYQPQHFGDGTRLSIL.

In DNA form, the CDR3 reads TGCGCCAGCAGCTTGTGGGGGGCGAGCCAAGAGACCCAGTACTTC. Residues: CASSLWGASQETQYF. The chain joins TRBV5-1 to TRBJ2-5; D may correspond to TRBD1 or TRBD2 (6 bases each). Trimming took 1 base from V and 1 from J, leaving 11 bases between them. The germline V gene encodes CDR1 SGHRS and CDR2 YFSETQ. The length of the CDR3 is 15 residues.

Turning to this clone: At the DNA level, this CDR3 is encoded by other sequences in the same sample as well. The V gene is TRBV6-2 or TRBV6-3, the J gene TRBJ2-1; D uncertain. V gave up 2 bases and J gave up 0 bases, with 5 bases separating them. Germline V gene lookup returns CDR1 MNHEY and CDR2 SVGEGT. The CDR3 contains 14 residues. The CDR3 DNA reads as TGTGCCAGCAGTTACGAGAGCTCCTACAATGAGCAGTTCTTC. Translated, it gives CASSYESSYNEQFF.

V is TRBV19 and J is TRBJ2-1; TRBD1 might be the D (5 bases). This CDR3 has 12 residues. Trimming removed 4 bases from V and 8 bases from J, with 9 bases in between. Germline V gene lookup returns CDR1 LNHDA and CDR2 SQIVND (reference sequence). The CDR3 DNA follows: TGTGCCAGTAGTAGGGCAGGGTATGAGCAGTTCTTC. This gives the protein CASSRAGYEQFF. The entire variable domain, with the rest obtained from reference TRBV19 and TRBJ2-1, is as follows: DGGITQSPKYLFRKEGQNVTLSCEQNLNHDAMYWYRQDPGQGLRLIYYSQIVNDFQKGDIAEGYSVSREKKESFPLTVTSAQKNPTAFYLCASSRAGYEQFFGPGTRLTVL.

The J gene is TRBJ1-5, the V gene TRBV7-2; D ambiguous. Trimming pared 5 bases from V and 5 bases from J, leaving 10 bases between. Germline-derived CDR1 and CDR2 are SGHTA and FQGNSA. This CDR3 has 13 amino acids. The DNA for the CDR3 is TGTGCCAGCAGCCTCGTTGTGGATCAGCCCCAGCATTTT. Protein: CASSLVVDQPQHF.

The chain has TRBV27 and TRBJ2-1, with 7 bases lining up with TRBD2. Trimming cost V 5 bases and J 10 bases; bases outside gene matches: 8. CDR1 and CDR2 from the germline V gene are MNHEY and SMNVEV (reference sequence). The CDR3 length is 13 residues. CDR3 in amino acids: CASSPQTSREQFF. The CDR3 nucleotides read TGTGCCAGCAGTCCCCAGACTAGCAGGGAGCAGTTCTTC.

This chain uses TRBV25-1 with TRBJ2-5, with 7 bases that match TRBD2. Trimming removed 2 bases from V and 4 bases from J; junction bases left unmatched: 10. CDR3 length equals 16 residues. Germline loops: CDR1 MGHDK, CDR2 SYGVNS. The DNA for the CDR3 is TGTGCCAGCAGTGAAGGGTTAGGGTCGGGGGGAGAGACCCAGTACTTC. Translated: CASSEGLGSGGETQYF.

The V gene is TRBV14, the J gene TRBJ2-1; 9 bases are shared with TRBD2. The CDR3 runs 12 residues. Germline V gene lookup returns CDR1 SGHDN and CDR2 FVKESK. With 5 bases clipped from V and 8 bases from J, the junction kept 1 base outside the gene matches. CDR3 sequence (DNA): TGTGCCAGCAGCGGACTAGCGTATGAGCAGTTCTTC. It codes for CASSGLAYEQFF.